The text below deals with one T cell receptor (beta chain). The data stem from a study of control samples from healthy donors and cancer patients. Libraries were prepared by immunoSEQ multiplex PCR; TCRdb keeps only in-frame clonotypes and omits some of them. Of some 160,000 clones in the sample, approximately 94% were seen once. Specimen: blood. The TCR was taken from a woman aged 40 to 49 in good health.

CDR3 bases: TGTGCCAGCAGCAGAGGGGGGGGAGTGGCGGGCCGCACTGAAGCTTTCTTT. This codes for CASSRGGGVAGRTEAFF. The chain combines TRBV7-2 with TRBJ1-1; tentatively, D is TRBD1 (6 bases). The germline V gene has CDR1 SGHTA and CDR2 FQGNSA. The CDR3 runs 17 residues. With 5 bases removed from V and 4 bases from J, the gap between germline ends came to 23 bases.